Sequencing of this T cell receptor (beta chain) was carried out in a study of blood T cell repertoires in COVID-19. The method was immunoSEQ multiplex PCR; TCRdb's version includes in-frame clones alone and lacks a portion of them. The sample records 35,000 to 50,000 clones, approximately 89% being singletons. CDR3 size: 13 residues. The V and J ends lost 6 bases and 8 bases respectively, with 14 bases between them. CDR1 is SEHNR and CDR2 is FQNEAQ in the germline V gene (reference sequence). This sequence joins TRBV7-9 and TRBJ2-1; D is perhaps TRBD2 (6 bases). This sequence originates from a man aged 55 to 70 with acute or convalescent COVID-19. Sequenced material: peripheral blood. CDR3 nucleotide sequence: TGTGCCAGCAGACGTGGGACTTCCGATGAGCAGTTCTTC. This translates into CASRRGTSDEQFF. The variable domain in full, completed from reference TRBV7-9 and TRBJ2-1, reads DTGVSQNPRHKITKRGQNVTFRCDPISEHNRLYWYRQTLGQGPEFLTYFQNEAQLEKSRLLSDRFSAERPKGSFSTLEIQRTEQGDSAMYLCASRRGTSDEQFFGPGTRLTVL.